Sequencing of this T cell receptor (beta chain) was carried out in a study of blood T cell repertoires in COVID-19. The wider study: Sites in the United States, Italy and Spain provided acute and convalescent COVID-19 samples. T cells, B-cell-depleted T cells, or PBMCs supplied cDNA or gDNA.

Per the original data handling: How many nucleated cells were present was estimated from reference gene primer amplification. The assay was immunoSEQ multiplex PCR, and TCRdb's table has in-frame clones only and misses some. V and J calls and clone size are given by that table; D and trimming were obtained from the DNA. The sample includes about 270,000 clones, roughly nine tenths of them seen just once. The CDR3 runs 15 residues. V shed 3 bases and J 3 bases; nucleotides not matched to a gene: 4. Germline V lookup: CDR1 SGHTA, CDR2 FQGNSA. Specimen: peripheral blood. The chain couples TRBV7-2 to TRBJ1-4; 7 bases line up with TRBD1. The receptor was derived from a man aged 35 to 55 with active or convalescent COVID-19. This CDR3 is CASSFLGGANEKLFF. CDR3 coding DNA: TGTGCCAGCAGCTTCCTAGGGGGCGCTAATGAAAAACTGTTTTTT.